Below, one T cell receptor beta chain is given with its context. The sample comes from a study of blood T cell repertoires in COVID-19. Whole-study context: T cells, B-cell-depleted T cells, or PBMCs provided the cDNA or gDNA that served as material.

With 0 bases clipped from V and 0 bases from J, the junction kept 8 bases outside the gene matches. The CDR3 has 18 amino acids. Germline-derived CDR1 and CDR2 are SGHRS and YFSETQ. In the original workflow: Researchers report that nucleated cell counts were estimated from reference gene primer amplification. Using immunoSEQ multiplex PCR, the repertoire was profiled, and TCRdb retains in-frame clones only, with some absent. The DNA gave D and trimming, while V, J and clone size come from that table. In the table there are roughly 130,000 clones, roughly 80% of which are singletons. The sample was peripheral blood. The TCR was taken from a man aged 45 to 65 with acute or convalescent COVID-19. The rearrangement joins TRBV5-1 to TRBJ2-2; 7 bases fit TRBD2. The CDR3 protein is CASSLDPGGYTNTGELFF. Here the CDR3 DNA reads TGCGCCAGCAGCTTGGACCCCGGGGGGTACACGAACACCGGGGAGCTGTTTTTT.